This T cell receptor (beta chain) emerged from a study of CD8 T cells in Susac syndrome. Overall study findings and caveats: As the study acknowledged, the number of individuals who were part of its TCR sequencing and HLA analysis was relatively small.

The TEMRA cells underwent FACS enrichment, while the CD8+ and CD4+ T cells underwent negative isolation. CDR1 and CDR2 from the germline V gene are SGHDT and YYEEEE. The CDR3 runs 14 residues. The germline V and J ends were trimmed by 1 base and 1 base, with 8 bases remaining between them. A quantity of roughly 0.5 to 1 ug RNA underwent reverse transcription using random hexamers. Multiplex PCR with immunoSEQ amplified the TCR beta CDR3 across 54 Vbeta and 13 Jbeta. TCRdb reanalysed the immunoSEQ multiplex PCR reads using MiXCR and keeps one entry per CDR3 protein. Of fewer than 200,000 distinct CDR3 sequences in the sample, approximately 94% were seen once. Comment on this clonotype: What it binds is unknown.

The TCR originated in a human donor in good health. This chain links TRBV5-6 with TRBJ2-5; D is ambiguous. The material sequenced was CD4+ T cells from PBMCs. The CDR3 here is CASSLWAAQETQYF. Here the CDR3 DNA reads TGTGCCAGCAGCTTGTGGGCAGCCCAAGAGACCCAGTACTTC.